This TCR beta chain was captured in a study of human T cells and chemical hapten exposure. Whole-study findings and limits: Patch test score was positively correlated with the counts of PT1 expanded TCRs.

Via MiXCR, TCRdb re-called the RACE reads, giving one row per CDR3 protein. The data contain around 42,000 distinct CDR3 sequences, 9.5% to 15% of them seen just once; the ten biggest clones take up over 5.5%. In this sample, this clonotype turned up many times. Its antigen is unknown. The sample's time point: pre-sensitization, week 0. Specified treatment: therapeutic diphenylcyclopropenone sensitization with weekly scalp DPC. CDR1 is SQVTM and CDR2 is ANQGSEA in the germline V gene. This CDR3 has 12 residues. Unmatched junction bases numbered 4, after V lost 7 bases and J lost 3 bases. The gene calls are TRBV29-1 and TRBJ2-7; 9 nucleotides line up with TRBD1. Specimen: whole blood, collected in connection with sensitization to the hapten diphenylcyclopropenone (DPC). This sequence was found in a woman aged 30 to 39 with alopecia areata. Some clones in this sample may be carry-over from other donors' samples. CDR3 in amino acids: CSAGTGIYEQYF. Written as DNA, the CDR3 is TGCAGCGCCGGGACAGGGATCTACGAGCAGTACTTC.